Shown below are 20 T cell receptor beta chains from a single sample sequenced in a study of regulatory T cells in long-lasting Graves disease. The time point denotes: newly diagnosed GD, antithyroid drugs for less than 3 months. Extracted RNA from PBMCs served as the source of the TCR library. HTBI primers from iRepertoire and Arm-PCR of CDR3 regions yielded the TCR beta libraries. TCRdb called the multiplex PCR reads again in MiXCR, with one record for every CDR3 protein. The sample shows 440,000 or so distinct CDR3 sequences, more than 12% of them seen only once. These data were likewise used in another study, on T cells in Graves' hyperthyroidism and ophthalmopathy.

This specimen consisted of peripheral blood mononuclear cells (PBMCs), obtained at new diagnosis, from a patient treated with antithyroid drugs. The origin of the receptors is a woman aged 25 to 39 with Graves disease.

This clonotype showed up many times. This sequence joins TRBV5-1 and TRBJ2-1, with TRBD2 identical over 7 bases. Germline CDR1 and CDR2: SGHRS and YFSETQ. The CDR3 is 16 amino acids. V shed 5 bases and J 0 bases; nucleotides not matched to a gene: 8. The CDR3 is CASRLLADSSYNEQFF. The CDR3 nucleotides are TGCGCCAGCAGACTCCTAGCGGACTCCTCCTACAATGAGCAGTTCTTC. Full variable domain (rest looked up from reference TRBV5-1 and TRBJ2-1): KAGVTQTPRYLIKTRGQQVTLSCSPISGHRSVSWYQQTPGQGLQFLFEYFSETQRNKGNFPGRFSGRQFSNSRSEMNVSTLELGDSALYLCASRLLADSSYNEQFFGPGTRLTVL.

This clonotype was recorded at least ten times. The genes are TRBV6-2 or TRBV6-3 and TRBJ2-3; D possibly corresponds to TRBD2 (5 bases). Germline V gene sequence: CDR1 MNHEY, CDR2 SVGEGT. This CDR3 comprises 14 residues. The V and J ends lost 5 bases and 0 bases respectively, with 9 bases between them. The CDR3 protein is CASSSGLSTDTQYF. The CDR3 DNA is TGTGCCAGCAGTAGTGGACTTAGCACAGATACGCAGTATTTT.

This chain links TRBV4-1 with TRBJ1-4; D unclear. V was clipped by 4 bases and J by 7 bases, with 13 bases between them. CDR3 length: 14 residues. Germline V gene sequence: CDR1 MGHRA, CDR2 YSYEKL. For the CDR3, the DNA is TGCGCCAGCAGCCGGATGATAGGAGGTGAAAAACTGTTTTTT. It encodes CASSRMIGGEKLFF.

The V and J genes are TRBV30 and TRBJ2-1; 8 nucleotides match TRBD2. Germline CDR1 and CDR2: GTSNPN and SVGIG (reference sequence). V dropped 8 bases and J dropped 7; count of bases not matched to a gene: 10. This CDR3 has 13 amino acids. The CDR3 region is CAGTPGGSNEQFF. The CDR3 DNA reads as TGTGCCGGGACACCGGGGGGGTCTAATGAGCAGTTCTTC.

This clonotype was observed a few times. The chain combines TRBV15 with TRBJ1-3, with D uncertain. V lost 7 bases and J 0 bases, leaving 10 bases between the germline ends. The CDR3 consists of 14 residues. Germline lookup yields CDR1 LNHNV and CDR2 YYDKDF (reference sequence). The CDR3: CATTLTSSGNTIYF. The DNA for the CDR3 is TGTGCCACCACGCTCACAAGCTCTGGAAACACCATATATTTT.

Ten or more counts support this clonotype. The chain employs TRBV25-1 and TRBJ2-1; 8 bases agree with TRBD2. This CDR3 spans 18 amino acids. In germline, CDR1 is MGHDK, CDR2 SYGVNS. V trimming: 4 bases; J trimming: 3 bases; junction bases outside the gene matches: 14. CDR3 bases: TGTGCCAGCAGTGGGAGGAGGCGGGAGGTAAAGGGCTACAATGAGCAGTTCTTC. Its protein product is CASSGRRREVKGYNEQFF.

This clonotype was observed at least ten times. V and J are TRBV11-2 and TRBJ2-1; TRBD2 matches at 8 bases. After removal of 4 bases from V and 4 bases from J, the junction contained 9 bases not matched to a gene. This CDR3 has 16 residues. The germline gives CDR1 SGHAT, CDR2 FQNNGV. The CDR3, as DNA: TGTGCCAGCAGCTCCGGGACTAGATCCAGTTACAATGAGCAGTTCTTC. As protein: CASSSGTRSSYNEQFF. Variable domain in full (rest from reference TRBV11-2 and TRBJ2-1): EAGVAQSPRYKIIEKRQSVAFWCNPISGHATLYWYQQILGQGPKLLIQFQNNGVVDDSQLPKDRFSAERLKGVDSTLKIQPAKLEDSAVYLCASSSGTRSSYNEQFFGPGTRLTVL.

V and J are TRBV24-1 and TRBJ1-2; TRBD1 matches 11 bases. Germline CDR1 and CDR2: KGHDR and SFDVKD. V lost 2 bases and J lost 2; bases outside the gene matches: 6. This CDR3 spans 17 amino acids. The CDR3 bases are TGTGCCACCAGTGATTCCACACGGGACAGGGGGAACTATGGCTACACCTTC. It specifies CATSDSTRDRGNYGYTF.

This clonotype was counted many times. This chain links TRBV6-1 with TRBJ1-2, with unresolved D. Germline V lookup: CDR1 MNHNS, CDR2 SASEGT. The CDR3 runs 11 residues. Trimming removed 3 bases from V and 7 bases from J, with 6 bases in between. CDR3 in amino acids: CASSDYGGYTF. The CDR3 DNA reads TGTGCCAGCAGTGATTATGGTGGCTACACCTTC.

This clonotype has a handful of counts. The chain is built from TRBV11-2 and TRBJ2-3; TRBD2 aligns across 11 bases. CDR3 length: 18 amino acids. Germline CDR1 SGHAT, CDR2 FQNNGV. Unmatched junction bases numbered 13, after V lost 5 bases and J lost 3 bases. The CDR3 sequence is CASSLGLAGGARTDTQYF. DNA of the CDR3: TGTGCCAGCAGCCTGGGGCTAGCGGGAGGAGCGAGGACAGATACGCAGTATTTT.

This clonotype came up many times. The chain uses TRBV28 and TRBJ2-7; 7 nucleotides align to TRBD1. Looked up from germline, CDR1 is MDHEN and CDR2 is SYDVKM. V lost 3 bases and J lost 4; bases outside the gene matches: 6. The CDR3 runs 14 residues. CDR3 sequence (DNA): TGTGCCAGCAGTTTCGGGACAGCGGCGTACGAGCAGTACTTC. This gives the protein CASSFGTAAYEQYF.

In its sample, this clonotype was seen many times. V gene TRBV20-1 combines with J gene TRBJ2-5, with TRBD1 matching over 8 bases. V trimming: 4 bases; J trimming: 4 bases; junction bases outside the gene matches: 8. The germline CDR1 and CDR2 sequences are DFQATT and SNEGSKA (reference sequence). CDR3 length: 14 amino acids. The CDR3 coding sequence is TGCAGTGCTACGCCCCCGACAGGGGCAGAGACCCAGTACTTC. As protein: CSATPPTGAETQYF.

The chain employs TRBV5-5 and TRBJ1-1; D gene uncertain. The CDR3 is 16 residues long. Trimming left V 1 base short and J 3 bases short, with 16 bases between. Per the germline V gene, CDR1 is SGHKS and CDR2 is YYEKEE (reference sequence). The CDR3 DNA reads TGTGCCAGCAGCTTGATGCTCGGCAGGACGTACACTGAAGCTTTCTTT. Protein sequence: CASSLMLGRTYTEAFF.

This clonotype was seen at least ten times. The CDR3 DNA is TGCGCCAGCAGTGAGGGCAGGGCCTACGAGCAGTACTTC. It yields the protein CASSEGRAYEQYF. The V and J genes are TRBV10-2 and TRBJ2-7; TRBD1 is a possible D gene (5 bases). Trimming shortened V by 2 bases and J by 2 bases, and 7 bases separated the two germline ends. Germline values: CDR1 WSHSY, CDR2 SAAADI. CDR3 length: 13 amino acids.

This clonotype was recorded many times. The chain uses TRBV28 and TRBJ2-7; 7 nucleotides agree with TRBD2. The trim removed 3 bases at V and 4 bases at J, leaving 6 bases unmatched. The CDR3 covers 14 residues. Germline V lookup: CDR1 MDHEN, CDR2 SYDVKM. The CDR3, as DNA: TGTGCCAGCAGTTTTGCGGGAGAAGTGTACGAGCAGTACTTC. Translation: CASSFAGEVYEQYF.

The chain couples TRBV7-9 to TRBJ2-7; 8 bases are a match to TRBD1. The CDR3 extends over 14 amino acids. Looked up from germline, CDR1 is SEHNR and CDR2 is FQNEAQ (reference sequence). V gave up 5 bases and J gave up 2 bases; unmatched junction bases: 5. The CDR3 DNA sequence: TGTGCCAGCAGCGCGGACAGGGAAACCTACGAGCAGTACTTC. Its translation: CASSADRETYEQYF. Combining the CDR3 with reference TRBV7-9 and TRBJ2-7 gives the whole variable domain DTGVSQNPRHKITKRGQNVTFRCDPISEHNRLYWYRQTLGQGPEFLTYFQNEAQLEKSRLLSDRFSAERPKGSFSTLEIQRTEQGDSAMYLCASSADRETYEQYFGPGTRLTVT.

This clonotype was observed a handful of times. The chain is built from TRBV11-2 and TRBJ1-5; 7 nucleotides line up with TRBD1. The V gene's germline CDR1 is SGHAT and CDR2 FQNNGV. With 4 bases clipped from V and 2 bases from J, the junction kept 5 bases outside the gene matches. The CDR3 sequence is 15 residues long. The CDR3 DNA follows: TGTGCCAGCAGCTCGACAGGGAATGGCAATCAGCCCCAGCATTTT. As protein: CASSSTGNGNQPQHF.

This clonotype occurred a few times. V and J are TRBV13 and TRBJ2-3; 12 bases fit TRBD2. The CDR3 loop spans 15 amino acids. V dropped 5 bases and J dropped 6; count of bases not matched to a gene: 6. The germline gives CDR1 PRHDT, CDR2 FYEKMQ (reference sequence). The CDR3 sequence is CASSPSGRAPDTQYF. CDR3 bases: TGTGCCAGCAGCCCTAGCGGGAGGGCCCCGGATACGCAGTATTTT.

This clonotype was observed many times. The genes are TRBV20-1 and TRBJ2-1; 10 bases map to TRBD2. The CDR3 is 16 residues long. V dropped 0 bases and J dropped 6; count of bases not matched to a gene: 8. Germline-derived CDR1 and CDR2 are DFQATT and SNEGSKA (reference sequence). The CDR3 sequence is CSARDRASGRLNEQFF. In nucleotides, the CDR3 is TGCAGTGCTAGAGATAGGGCTAGCGGGAGACTCAATGAGCAGTTCTTC.

This clonotype has at least ten counts. The CDR3 region is CASSSDLYNEQFF. The CDR3 bases are TGTGCCAGCAGCTCTGACCTTTACAATGAGCAGTTCTTC. The chain uses TRBV5-8 and TRBJ2-1; D is unresolved. Trimming left V 3 bases short and J 4 bases short, with 8 bases between. This CDR3 has 13 residues. CDR1 and CDR2 from the germline V gene are SGHTS and YDEGEE.